These T cell receptor beta chains were read from a single sample in a study of T cell clusters in autoimmune cytopenias. TCRdb reprocessed the multiplex PCR reads; each CDR3 protein has one entry and no DNA is given. The ten most abundant clones cover about 46% of a sample with 1,100 to 1,500 distinct CDR3 sequences. The sample taken for sequencing was peripheral blood. These receptors were obtained from a human donor with an autoimmune cytopenia or autoimmune hepatitis (not recorded which). Each CDR3 is given with its conserved first and last residue. Each record gives: V gene, J gene, clone size, CDR3 protein. Rows may omit the clone size; those that give it use once, few, many or a size class.

V gene: TRBV12-3/TRBV12-4
J gene: TRBJ2-7
clone size: medium-sized
CDR3 protein: CASTRATSYEQYF

V gene: TRBV7-9
J gene: TRBJ1-3
clone size: medium-sized
CDR3 protein: CASSLAGYSGNTIYF

V gene: TRBV5-1
J gene: TRBJ2-2
clone size: medium-sized
CDR3 protein: CASRLAGGNTGELFF

V gene: TRBV5-8
J gene: TRBJ1-1
clone size: NA
CDR3 protein: CASTLSVNTEAFF

V gene: TRBV7-9
J gene: TRBJ2-3
clone size: NA
CDR3 protein: CASSLPTSRSTDTQYF

V gene: TRBV10-3
J gene: TRBJ2-6
clone size: medium-sized
CDR3 protein: CAIRDVGGSGANVLTF

V gene: TRBV24-1
J gene: TRBJ2-1
clone size: NA
CDR3 protein: CATSAGTSGRNEQFF

V gene: TRBV6-1
J gene: TRBJ2-7
clone size: medium-sized
CDR3 protein: CASRGGGVRSEQYF

V gene: TRBV13
J gene: TRBJ2-1
clone size: medium-sized
CDR3 protein: CASSSRDTEQFF

V gene: TRBV7-9
J gene: TRBJ1-1
clone size: NA
CDR3 protein: CASSFHSYTEAFF

V gene: TRBV7-9
J gene: TRBJ2-3
clone size: medium-sized
CDR3 protein: CASSLVWGFGDQSTDTQYF

V gene: TRBV20-1
J gene: TRBJ2-7
clone size: NA
CDR3 protein: CSAGMSFGRSSPYEQYF

V gene: TRBV20-1
J gene: TRBJ2-1
clone size: NA
CDR3 protein: CSARESKGASGRSYNEQFF

V gene: TRBV18
J gene: TRBJ1-1
clone size: NA
CDR3 protein: CASSPRTGGSGNTEAFF

V gene: TRBV5-6
J gene: TRBJ2-1
clone size: medium-sized
CDR3 protein: CASSLTGEENEQFF

V gene: TRBV20-1
J gene: TRBJ2-1
clone size: medium-sized
CDR3 protein: CSARVGGSWLGSNEQFF

V gene: TRBV28
J gene: TRBJ1-5
clone size: NA
CDR3 protein: CASWGLYSNQPQHF

V gene: TRBV20-1
J gene: TRBJ2-7
clone size: NA
CDR3 protein: CSARGISSYEQYF

V gene: TRBV6-5
J gene: TRBJ2-1
clone size: medium-sized
CDR3 protein: CASSYRLGLAGDRRFF

V gene: TRBV6-1
J gene: TRBJ1-6
clone size: medium-sized
CDR3 protein: CASRLEGISPLHF

V gene: TRBV19
J gene: TRBJ1-5
clone size: NA
CDR3 protein: CASSTGQGRQGEPQHF

V gene: TRBV19
J gene: TRBJ2-3
clone size: medium-sized
CDR3 protein: CASSITPAGTDTQYF

V gene: TRBV6-1
J gene: TRBJ1-1
clone size: medium-sized
CDR3 protein: CASSEVYTLNTEAFF

V gene: TRBV6-6
J gene: TRBJ2-1
clone size: NA
CDR3 protein: CASSYPGWDYNQNEQFF

V gene: TRBV7-9
J gene: TRBJ2-5
clone size: NA
CDR3 protein: CASSFSGGGQETQYF

V gene: TRBV24-1
J gene: TRBJ2-1
clone size: medium-sized
CDR3 protein: CATSETGGDEQFF

V gene: TRBV30
J gene: TRBJ1-5
clone size: NA
CDR3 protein: CAWENRGRGPQHF